This is a list of T cell receptor beta chains from one sample in a study of identical twins. TCRdb reanalysed the 5' RACE reads using MiXCR and keeps one entry per CDR3 protein. The sample includes hundreds of thousands of distinct CDR3 sequences, roughly 12% seen only once; the top ten take around 1.5%. Another study also made use of these data, one on yellow fever vaccine responses in identical twins.

The sequenced sample was PBMCs. These receptors were collected from a woman aged 18-30 years in good health. The CDR3 runs from the conserved cysteine through the conserved F or W. Fields, in order: clone size, D gene, CDR3 length, V gene, J gene, CDR3 protein, CDR3 DNA. A D gene is named only where the DNA matches it firmly. Size values are once, few and many counts, or a class for expanded clones, and some rows have none.

abundance: .; d_gene: TRBD1; len: 15; v_gene: TRBV11-1; j_gene: TRBJ2-1; CDR3aa: CASRPPGQGSNEQFF; CDR3nt: TGTGCCAGCAGACCCCCGGGACAGGGGTCGAATGAGCAGTTCTTC
abundance: many; d_gene: .; len: 15; v_gene: TRBV28; j_gene: TRBJ2-2; CDR3aa: CASRRDGTNTGELFF; CDR3nt: TGTGCCAGCAGACGCGACGGTACGAACACCGGGGAGCTGTTTTTT
abundance: few; d_gene: .; len: 15; v_gene: TRBV28; j_gene: TRBJ2-5; CDR3aa: CASSFQRSLQETQYF; CDR3nt: TGTGCCAGCAGTTTTCAGCGTAGCCTCCAAGAGACCCAGTACTTC
abundance: few; d_gene: .; len: 12; v_gene: TRBV20-1; j_gene: TRBJ2-2; CDR3aa: CSAWGVIGELFF; CDR3nt: TGCAGTGCCTGGGGGGTAATCGGGGAGCTGTTTTTT
abundance: .; d_gene: TRBD2; len: 15; v_gene: TRBV13; j_gene: TRBJ2-3; CDR3aa: CASFLLLAGADTQYF; CDR3nt: TGTGCCAGCTTCCTGCTTCTAGCGGGAGCAGATACGCAGTATTTT
abundance: .; d_gene: .; len: 14; v_gene: TRBV6-2/TRBV6-3; j_gene: TRBJ2-5; CDR3aa: CASATQGSQETQYF; CDR3nt: TGTGCCAGCGCCACGCAGGGGTCCCAAGAGACCCAGTACTTC
abundance: many; d_gene: .; len: 11; v_gene: TRBV11-2; j_gene: TRBJ2-1; CDR3aa: CASSLGQGAFF; CDR3nt: TGTGCCAGCAGCTTAGGGCAGGGTGCGTTCTTC
abundance: many; d_gene: .; len: 15; v_gene: TRBV12-5; j_gene: TRBJ2-1; CDR3aa: CASGFLGSSYNEQFF; CDR3nt: TGTGCTAGTGGTTTCCTCGGAAGCTCCTACAATGAGCAGTTCTTC
abundance: .; d_gene: .; len: 14; v_gene: TRBV20-1; j_gene: TRBJ2-5; CDR3aa: CSAEDRDLQETQYF; CDR3nt: TGCAGTGCAGAGGATAGGGACTTACAAGAGACCCAGTACTTC
abundance: few; d_gene: .; len: 15; v_gene: TRBV5-1; j_gene: TRBJ2-7; CDR3aa: CASSLWDGRGYEQYF; CDR3nt: TGCGCCAGCAGCTTGTGGGACGGGAGAGGTTACGAGCAGTACTTC
abundance: .; d_gene: .; len: 13; v_gene: TRBV6-4; j_gene: TRBJ2-1; CDR3aa: CASSDLNSGEQFF; CDR3nt: TGTGCCAGCAGTGACCTCAATAGTGGTGAGCAGTTCTTC
abundance: .; d_gene: .; len: 16; v_gene: TRBV21-1; j_gene: TRBJ2-7; CDR3aa: CASSKGRSRGLYEQYF; CDR3nt: TGTGCCAGCAGCAAAGGTCGGAGTCGGGGGCTCTACGAGCAGTACTTC
abundance: few; d_gene: TRBD2; len: 15; v_gene: TRBV20-1; j_gene: TRBJ2-1; CDR3aa: CSARAGTSGRDEQFF; CDR3nt: TGCAGTGCTAGAGCCGGGACTAGCGGGAGGGATGAGCAGTTCTTC
abundance: .; d_gene: .; len: 13; v_gene: TRBV12-3/TRBV12-4; j_gene: TRBJ2-7; CDR3aa: CASRRRDNYEQYF; CDR3nt: TGTGCCAGCAGAAGACGGGACAACTACGAGCAGTACTTC
abundance: many; d_gene: .; len: 15; v_gene: TRBV6-5; j_gene: TRBJ1-1; CDR3aa: CASSYQGVMNTEAFF; CDR3nt: TGTGCCAGCAGTTACCAAGGTGTCATGAACACTGAAGCTTTCTTT
abundance: .; d_gene: .; len: 17; v_gene: TRBV10-1; j_gene: TRBJ1-5; CDR3aa: CASIPPVRDSSNQPQHF; CDR3nt: TGCGCCAGCATCCCACCCGTCAGGGACTCTAGCAATCAGCCCCAGCATTTT
abundance: few; d_gene: .; len: 16; v_gene: TRBV5-1; j_gene: TRBJ2-2; CDR3aa: CASSLRLSTNTGELFF; CDR3nt: TGCGCCAGCAGCTTGAGGTTGTCTACGAACACCGGGGAGCTGTTTTTT